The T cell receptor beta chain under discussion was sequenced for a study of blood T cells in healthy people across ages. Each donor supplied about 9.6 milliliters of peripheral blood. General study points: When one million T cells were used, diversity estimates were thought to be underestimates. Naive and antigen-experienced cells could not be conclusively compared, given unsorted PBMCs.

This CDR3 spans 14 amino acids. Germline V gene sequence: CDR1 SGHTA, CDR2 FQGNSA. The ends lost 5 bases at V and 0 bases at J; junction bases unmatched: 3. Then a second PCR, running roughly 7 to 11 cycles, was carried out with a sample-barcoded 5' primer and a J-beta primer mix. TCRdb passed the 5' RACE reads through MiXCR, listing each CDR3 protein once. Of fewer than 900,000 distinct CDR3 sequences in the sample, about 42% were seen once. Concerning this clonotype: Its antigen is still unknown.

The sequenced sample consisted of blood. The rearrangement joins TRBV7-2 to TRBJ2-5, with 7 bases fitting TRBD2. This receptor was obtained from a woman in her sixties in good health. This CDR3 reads CASSTGTNQETQYF. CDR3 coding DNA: TGTGCCAGCAGCACTGGGACTAACCAAGAGACCCAGTACTTC.